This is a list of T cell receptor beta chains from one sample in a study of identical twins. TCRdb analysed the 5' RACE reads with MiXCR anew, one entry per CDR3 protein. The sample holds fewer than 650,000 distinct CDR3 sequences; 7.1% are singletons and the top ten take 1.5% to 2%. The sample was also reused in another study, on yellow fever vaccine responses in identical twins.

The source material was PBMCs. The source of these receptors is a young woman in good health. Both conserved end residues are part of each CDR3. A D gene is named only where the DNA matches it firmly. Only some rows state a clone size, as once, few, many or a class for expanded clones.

TGTGCCAGCAGCGTAGATGGTCTTTACAATGAGCAGTTCTTC	CASSVDGLYNEQFF	NA	TRBV9	TRBJ2-1	many
TGTGCCAGCAGTACGTCACCGACAGGGAACGGCTACACCTTC	CASSTSPTGNGYTF	TRBD1	TRBV12-3/TRBV12-4	TRBJ1-2	few
TGTGCCACCAGCCAACAACGGGACTCCTTTAACACCGGGGAGCTGTTTTTT	CATSQQRDSFNTGELFF	NA	TRBV3-1	TRBJ2-2	NA
TGTGCCAGCAGTTTATGGGAGGCTGGGGCCAACGTCCTGACTTTC	CASSLWEAGANVLTF	NA	TRBV12-3/TRBV12-4	TRBJ2-6	few
TGTGCCAGTTCGACCAAGGGAGGGCCCTACGAGCAGTACTTC	CASSTKGGPYEQYF	TRBD2	TRBV12-3/TRBV12-4	TRBJ2-7	many
TGCAGCGTTGAAGATACAGGACGGGGTACTGAAGCTTTCTTT	CSVEDTGRGTEAFF	NA	TRBV29-1	TRBJ1-1	few
TGTGCCAGCAGCACGACTAGCGGGAGGGCCTGGGGACAGTTCTTC	CASSTTSGRAWGQFF	TRBD2	TRBV6-1	TRBJ2-1	many
TGCGCCAGCAGCTGGATAGGGGACGCTCTCACAGATACGCAGTATTTT	CASSWIGDALTDTQYF	NA	TRBV5-1	TRBJ2-3	many
TGTGCCAGCGGCGGGACTAGCAGGGGACAAGAGACCCAGTACTTC	CASGGTSRGQETQYF	TRBD2	TRBV6-1	TRBJ2-5	NA
TGTGCCAGCCGTCGGGGCATGAACACTGAAGCTTTCTTT	CASRRGMNTEAFF	NA	TRBV28	TRBJ1-1	few
TGTGCCAGCACGGAAGAGACTGAAGCTTTCTTT	CASTEETEAFF	NA	TRBV2	TRBJ1-1	NA
TGTGCCAGCAGCTTGGGGCCAATTGAAGCTTTCTTT	CASSLGPIEAFF	NA	TRBV5-6	TRBJ1-1	NA
TGTGCCACCAGCGGTTCAGGGTTGAGGGAAAAACTGTTTTTT	CATSGSGLREKLFF	NA	TRBV15	TRBJ1-4	many
TGCAGTGCTAGACCCCGCGCGGGGGGCCGTGAGACCCAGTACTTC	CSARPRAGGRETQYF	TRBD2	TRBV20-1	TRBJ2-5	few
TGTGCCAGCAGTTTATCCGGGACTAGGGTCAATGAGCAGTTCTTC	CASSLSGTRVNEQFF	TRBD2	TRBV6-5	TRBJ2-1	many
TGCAGCGTACCAAGCGGGGGTCCCCTGAATGAGCAGTTCTTC	CSVPSGGPLNEQFF	TRBD2	TRBV29-1	TRBJ2-1	NA
TGTGCCAGCAGTTACTCGGAGAGCTCTGGGGCCAACGTCCTGACTTTC	CASSYSESSGANVLTF	NA	TRBV6-5	TRBJ2-6	NA
TGCAGTGCTGAGCGGGGGGGCCCGGACGGGGAGCTGTTTTTT	CSAERGGPDGELFF	TRBD2	TRBV20-1	TRBJ2-2	NA
TGTGCCAGCAGCTTCTCCCCGGGGGGAGTGGTCACCGGGGAGCTGTTTTTT	CASSFSPGGVVTGELFF	TRBD2	TRBV13	TRBJ2-2	many
TGTGCCAGCAGCCGGTCGGGTGGGGCCTACGAGCAGTACTTC	CASSRSGGAYEQYF	NA	TRBV12-3/TRBV12-4	TRBJ2-7	many
TGTGCCAGCAGCTTTGGGGGGGGTTGGGCCAACGTCCTGACTTTC	CASSFGGGWANVLTF	TRBD2	TRBV7-3	TRBJ2-6	NA
TGTGCCAGCAGCCAAGAAACCGCGACAGGGGGCAACGGTGAAAAACTGTTTTTT	CASSQETATGGNGEKLFF	TRBD1	TRBV3-1	TRBJ1-4	NA
TGCAGTGCGAGGACACACCGAATCAATGAAGTGCAGTTCTTC	CSARTHRINEVQFF	NA	TRBV20-1	TRBJ2-1	few
TGTGCCAGCAGGGGACAGGGTGGGGTTCGGGAGCAGTTCTTC	CASRGQGGVREQFF	TRBD1	TRBV28	TRBJ2-1	many
TGTGCCAGCTCACCTGGAAGCGGGAAAGCCTACGAGCAGTACTTC	CASSPGSGKAYEQYF	TRBD2	TRBV18	TRBJ2-7	NA
TGCAGTGCTAACATGGCTAGTGCAGCCGATAGCACAGATACGCAGTATTTT	CSANMASAADSTDTQYF	NA	TRBV20-1	TRBJ2-3	NA
TGTGCCAGCAGCTTGGTTGGGCGGGGCTTCATACCGGAGCAGTTCTTC	CASSLVGRGFIPEQFF	NA	TRBV5-4	TRBJ2-1	NA
TGCAGTGCGGATCAGGGGAACGGAACTCTCTCGGCCAACGTCCTGACTTTC	CSADQGNGTLSANVLTF	NA	TRBV20-1	TRBJ2-6	few
TGTGCCAGCAGTGAATATATGGCCGAATCACATGGCTACACCTTC	CASSEYMAESHGYTF	NA	TRBV25-1	TRBJ1-2	NA
TGCAGTGCAGTACACCGGGCCCCCGGCGGGCTCACTGAAGCTTTCTTT	CSAVHRAPGGLTEAFF	NA	TRBV20-1	TRBJ1-1	many
TGTGCCAGCATTCCGGTCTTACCCGGGGAGCTGTTTTTT	CASIPVLPGELFF	NA	TRBV2	TRBJ2-2	few
TGTGCCACCAGTGCCATTAGCGGGAGTGCAGATACGCAGTATTTT	CATSAISGSADTQYF	TRBD2	TRBV24-1	TRBJ2-3	many
TGTGCCAGCAGCTCGACGGGACAGGGGGGGTACAATGAGCAGTTCTTC	CASSSTGQGGYNEQFF	TRBD1	TRBV7-2	TRBJ2-1	few